The clone carrying this T cell receptor (beta chain) was seen many times. The sample originates from a study of quantifying T cell responses using KT2 cells. Study information: Reverse transcription used primers in the TCR alpha and beta constant regions.

Unmatched junction bases numbered 4, after V lost 4 bases and J lost 7 bases. CDR1 is SSHAT and CDR2 is FNYEAQ in the germline V gene (reference sequence). The CDR3 runs to 13 residues. Each cDNA got a UMI-containing oligo ligated at its 3' end. An equimolar mix of RC1.1 and RC1.2 primed the beta chain across TRBC1 and TRBC2. TCRdb processed the UMI-ligation and nested PCR reads anew with MiXCR; each CDR3 protein has one entry. This sample has 25,000 to 35,000 distinct CDR3 sequences, with about a tenth found just once. The sample is PBMC spiked with counted cells of clone KT2. The sample taken for sequencing was PBMCs spiked with cells of the T cell clone KT2. The chain is built from TRBV7-7 and TRBJ2-1; 7 nucleotides match TRBD1. The receptor comes from a human donor. This chain's CDR3 is CASSSGQLNEQFF. CDR3 bases: TGTGCCAGCAGCTCGGGACAGCTGAATGAGCAGTTCTTC.